One T cell receptor (beta chain) is described in this entry. Its antigen is unidentified. There are 14 residues in the CDR3. Trimming removed 3 bases from V and 3 bases from J, with 9 bases in between. Germline CDR1 SGHTA, CDR2 FQGNSA. The method was immunoSEQ multiplex PCR; TCRdb's version includes in-frame clones alone and lacks a portion of them. The table includes about 680,000 clones, around 90% detected once. These data originate in a study of shared clonotypes between healthy human individuals. The study's findings and limits: Clonotypes shared by all four donors outscored non-shared clonotypes in generation probability. Only blood underwent sampling, and tissue repertoires likely differ.

Naivety among CD8 cells was defined by CD45RO negativity and positive CCR7 selection, thereby excluding terminally differentiated effector memory CD45RA+ cells. The source is a man in his thirties or forties in good health. The chain carries TRBV7-2 and TRBJ1-5, with a possible D match to TRBD1 (5 bases). What was sequenced was naive CD8+ T cells sorted from blood. The CDR3 DNA follows: TGTGCCAGCAGCTTCCAGGGTCTCAATCAGCCCCAGCATTTT. Its protein product is CASSFQGLNQPQHF. Looking up the rest from reference TRBV7-2 and TRBJ1-5 gives the full variable domain: GAGVSQSPSNKVTEKGKDVELRCDPISGHTALYWYRQSLGQGLEFLIYFQGNSAPDKSGLPSDRFSAERTGGSVSTLTIQRTQQEDSAVYLCASSFQGLNQPQHFGDGTRLSIL.